This T cell receptor (beta chain) is from a study of Ad26.COV2.S vaccination and SARS-CoV-2 variants. Study as a whole: The donor participated in the COV1001 trial, in its Ad26.COV2.S arm. Into the muscle, Ad26.COV2.S was dosed once or twice, 56 days apart. The study's findings and limits: Comparable non-spike TCR breadth was observed in vaccine and placebo recipients. Spike-specific TCR breadth in vaccine recipients exceeded that seen in placebo recipients.

The assay was immunoSEQ multiplex PCR, and TCRdb's table has in-frame clones only and misses some. This table holds a few hundred thousand clones, about 89% found once. Treatment in this sample: roughly 19 received Ad26.COV2.S at low or high dose, single or two shots; roughly five received placebo; per-sample allocation not given. Material that was analyzed had been drawn on day 63 after the first vaccine or placebo injection. To note about this clone: Its antigen is unidentified.

The specimen comprised peripheral blood, sampled in a trial of Ad26.COV2.S vaccine versus placebo. The sequence was obtained from a person aged 18-60 years who received the Ad26.COV2.S COVID-19 vaccine or a placebo.

CDR3 DNA: TGTGCCAGCAGCGGACTAGCGGGCAAATACAATGAGCAGTTCTTC. It encodes CASSGLAGKYNEQFF. The rearrangement joins TRBV9 to TRBJ2-1, with TRBD2 identical over 10 bases. Per germline, CDR1 SGDLS and CDR2 YYNGEE. The CDR3 runs to 15 residues. V was pared by 3 bases and J by 4 bases, with 4 bases of the junction left unmatched.